A selection of T cell receptor beta chains follows, all from one sample in a study of CD8+ T cells in alopecia areata. The method was immunoSEQ multiplex PCR; TCRdb's version includes in-frame clones alone and lacks a portion of them. The sample yields 70,000 or so clones, over 25% seen once. This sample comprised CD8+ T cells sorted from blood, obtained at week 4, from a patient treated with tofacitinib. The receptors shown here come from a human donor with alopecia areata. Both conserved end residues are part of each CDR3. Each record gives: V gene, CDR3 protein.

V gene: TRBV5-1; CDR3 protein: CASSQEPSSYNEQFF
V gene: TRBV29-1; CDR3 protein: CSLTGGIGDTQYF
V gene: TRBV29-1; CDR3 protein: CSVERETSTGELFF
V gene: TRBV9; CDR3 protein: CASSVDGDKGQPQHF
V gene: TRBV27; CDR3 protein: CASSLSLSKNIQYF
V gene: TRBV28; CDR3 protein: CASSSPLGGRTSYF
V gene: TRBV29-1; CDR3 protein: CSVGQGGEQYF
V gene: TRBV11-2; CDR3 protein: CASSLAANNEQFF
V gene: TRBV2; CDR3 protein: CASSYSMGGPMDEKLFF
V gene: TRBV29-1; CDR3 protein: CSAFGDEQFF
V gene: TRBV25-1; CDR3 protein: CASSVGSANTEAFF
V gene: TRBV5-1; CDR3 protein: CASSFLGWDTGELFF
V gene: TRBV27; CDR3 protein: CASSLWVSGGSDEQYF
V gene: TRBV6-1; CDR3 protein: CASSEIAGGTDTQYF
V gene: TRBV7-9; CDR3 protein: CASSHRNTNTGELFF
V gene: TRBV5-1; CDR3 protein: CASSLVGTGNNFAETQYF
V gene: TRBV11-3; CDR3 protein: CASSSDRGGLFGEQFF
V gene: TRBV9; CDR3 protein: CASSPGTTYEQYF
V gene: TRBV29-1; CDR3 protein: CSVLEANYGYTF
V gene: TRBV29-1; CDR3 protein: CSVAGDIRQGNTGELFF
V gene: TRBV29-1; CDR3 protein: CSAGTGNTGELFF
V gene: TRBV27; CDR3 protein: CASSPGLAGATDTQYF
V gene: TRBV29-1; CDR3 protein: CSAQALSSYEQYF
V gene: TRBV30; CDR3 protein: CAWSAGSGTHEQYF
V gene: TRBV29-1; CDR3 protein: CSGIASYEQYF
V gene: TRBV29-1; CDR3 protein: CRVQGVQETQYF
V gene: TRBV27; CDR3 protein: CASSHRGQSNYGYTF
V gene: TRBV29-1; CDR3 protein: CSVEDSSEQYF
V gene: TRBV23-1; CDR3 protein: CASSQSRLTMPYNEQFF
V gene: TRBV7-9; CDR3 protein: CASGLADSTDTQYF
V gene: TRBV30; CDR3 protein: CAWKAGAGYTF
V gene: TRBV7-9; CDR3 protein: CASSLPRTGDGNTIYF
V gene: TRBV11-1; CDR3 protein: CASSSWTSGQETQYF
V gene: TRBV14; CDR3 protein: CASSQAWIQETQYF
V gene: TRBV5-4; CDR3 protein: CASSGNTGGNTGELFF
V gene: TRBV30; CDR3 protein: CAWRGWIAGDNEQYF
V gene: TRBV7-8; CDR3 protein: CASSLGEGTYNEQFF
V gene: TRBV29-1; CDR3 protein: CSVGDTQYF
V gene: TRBV7-2; CDR3 protein: CASSLSLDRVGTEAFF
V gene: TRBV29-1; CDR3 protein: CSVPRTLYNEQFF
V gene: TRBV7-9; CDR3 protein: CASSQGEGDQPQHF
V gene: TRBV16; CDR3 protein: CASKINEQFF
V gene: TRBV29-1; CDR3 protein: CSVPDPGGSYEQYF
V gene: TRBV16; CDR3 protein: CASSPDRYEQYF
V gene: TRBV5-1; CDR3 protein: CASSSALPYEQYF
V gene: TRBV9; CDR3 protein: CASSTGGGTQYF
V gene: TRBV29-1; CDR3 protein: CSAQWGGELFF
V gene: TRBV29-1; CDR3 protein: CSVGGLEGDQPQHF
V gene: TRBV29-1; CDR3 protein: CSVSTGSYEQYF
V gene: TRBV5-6; CDR3 protein: CASGQGAGDQPQHF
V gene: TRBV29-1; CDR3 protein: CSARWGVINTGELFF
V gene: TRBV30; CDR3 protein: CAWSVWAGETQYF
V gene: TRBV29-1; CDR3 protein: CSVEDAHRGYEQYF
V gene: TRBV29-1; CDR3 protein: CSVDGRVVTEAFF
V gene: TRBV11-2; CDR3 protein: CASTAGLAQETQYF
V gene: TRBV5-1; CDR3 protein: CASSHGTGPYEQYF
V gene: TRBV30; CDR3 protein: CAWDQGSSTDTQYF
V gene: TRBV29-1; CDR3 protein: CSVEFFTETLAQYF
V gene: TRBV30; CDR3 protein: CAWSLSRSYEQYF
V gene: TRBV14; CDR3 protein: CASSQVVAGISYEQYF